The source of this TCR beta chain is a study of shared clonotypes between healthy human individuals. Details on this clone: What it binds is not known.

There are 15 residues in the CDR3. In germline, CDR1 is LGHNA, CDR2 YSLEER. Trimming took 3 bases from V and 6 from J; bases not matched to a gene: 10. Study-wide results and caveats: The study found approximately 5% of naive CD4 clonotypes shared across four donors.

Assay used: immunoSEQ multiplex PCR; TCRdb lists only in-frame clones, some missing. The sample contains about 2.5 million clones, around 92% of which appear only once. The sequence was collected from a young man in good health. Some clones in this sample may be carry-over from other donors' samples. The V and J genes are TRBV4-3 and TRBJ1-2; 7 bases agree with TRBD1. The specimen sequenced was naive CD4+ T cells from PBMCs. The sample's subset: CD45RA+ positively selected. The CDR3 reads CASSQGTARGDGYTF. The CDR3 region has the DNA TGCGCCAGCAGCCAGGGGACAGCGAGGGGAGATGGCTACACCTTC.